The sequence of this T cell receptor (beta chain) was determined in a study of OX40 agonist ivuxolimab in advanced cancers. The repertoire was sequenced with immunoSEQ multiplex PCR; TCRdb's copy has only in-frame clones and lacks some. The table lists about 73,000 clones, around nine tenths of them singletons, with approximately 0.66% in the top ten. Germline V gives CDR1 MNHEY, CDR2 SMNVEV (reference sequence). Trimming removed 0 bases from V and 2 bases from J; junction bases left unmatched: 7. The CDR3 has 18 amino acids. The rearrangement joins TRBV27 to TRBJ2-5, with 12 bases that match TRBD2. The specimen comprised CD4+ or CD8+ T cells sorted from blood, sampled in a trial of the OX40 agonist ivuxolimab. The sequence derives from an adult with an advanced solid tumor such as melanoma, head and neck, liver or kidney cancer. CDR3 nucleotides: TGTGCCAGCAGTTTATCGACTAGCGGGAGATTGGGACAAGAGACCCAGTACTTC. Protein: CASSLSTSGRLGQETQYF.